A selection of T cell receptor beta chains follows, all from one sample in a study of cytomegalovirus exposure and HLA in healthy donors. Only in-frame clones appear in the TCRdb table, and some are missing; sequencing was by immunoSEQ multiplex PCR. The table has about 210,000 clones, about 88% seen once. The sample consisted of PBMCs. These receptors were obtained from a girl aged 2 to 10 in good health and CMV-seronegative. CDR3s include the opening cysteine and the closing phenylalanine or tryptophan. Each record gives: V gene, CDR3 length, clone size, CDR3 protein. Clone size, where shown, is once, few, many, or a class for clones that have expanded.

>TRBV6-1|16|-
CASSEVVRALIYGYTF
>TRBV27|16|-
CASSPSSTFLAYEQYF
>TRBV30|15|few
CAWSPLAARTYEQYF
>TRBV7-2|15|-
CASSSQGARGYEQYF
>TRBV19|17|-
CASSIGTGAAFGEKLFF
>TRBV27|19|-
CASSFPWTGPLYSNQPQHF
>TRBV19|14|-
CASDRTCQVHEQYF
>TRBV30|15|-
CAWREPGQDNSPLHF
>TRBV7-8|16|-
CASSLADAGLGQPQHF
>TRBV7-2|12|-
CASSWDRGAVFF
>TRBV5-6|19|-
CASSQRRDRTLGGNQPQHF
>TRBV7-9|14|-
CASRGDGFGETQYF
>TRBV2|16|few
CASRNTGVAGGPTQFF
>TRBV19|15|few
CASSLGQGNSTPLHF
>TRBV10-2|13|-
CASSPGTPYEQYF
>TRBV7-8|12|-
CASSGQRETQYF
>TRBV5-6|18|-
CASSLGGQWPSGSISLYF
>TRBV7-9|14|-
CASSLPDRGGGYTF
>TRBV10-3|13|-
CAITGGTSYEQYF
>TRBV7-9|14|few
CASSPVGPREKLFF
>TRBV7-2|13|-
CASSLSYTDTQYF
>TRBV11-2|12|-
CASTSSGETQYF
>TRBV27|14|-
CASRTQGVGYEQYF
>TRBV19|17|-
CASSWGGEGVDYNEQFF
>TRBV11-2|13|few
CASSSTWDTEAFF
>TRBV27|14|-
CASSLSERARTQYF
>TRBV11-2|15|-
CASSLDRGRGYEQYF
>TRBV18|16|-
CASSPKGLAEYNEQFF
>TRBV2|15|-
CASNIPDRGGNTIYF
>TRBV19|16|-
CASSIVAGGLAGELFF
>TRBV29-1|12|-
CSVGQGGHGYTF
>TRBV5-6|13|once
CASRMRVGNTIYF
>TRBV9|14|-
CASTRDRGQETQYF
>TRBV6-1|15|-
CASSEPGQSFYGYTF
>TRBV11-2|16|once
CASSKGGQIFSNEQFF
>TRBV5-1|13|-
CASSLRDGGEQYF
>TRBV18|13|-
CASRGTGKETQYF
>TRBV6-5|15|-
CASSYQGVMNTEAFF
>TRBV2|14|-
CASMPGTGFYEQYF
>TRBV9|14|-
CASSQGQGWETQYF
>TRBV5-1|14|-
CASSHGQSGYGYTF